Shown below are 10 T cell receptor beta chains from a single sample sequenced in a study of T cells in Graves' hyperthyroidism and ophthalmopathy. Amplification of TCR beta CDR3 regions was performed using RNA transcripts as template. The HTBI primer set was used in a first-round RT-PCR of the TCR CDR3. Each CDR3 protein is one row after TCRdb ran MiXCR on the multiplex PCR reads. The sample yields roughly 420,000 distinct CDR3 sequences, approximately 14% seen once. Sequencing was carried out using blood. The source is a woman between 18 and 29 years old with Graves' hyperthyroidism.

This clonotype showed up many times. The J gene is TRBJ2-3, the V gene TRBV5-1, with 9 bases identical to TRBD2. Germline V gene sequence: CDR1 SGHRS, CDR2 YFSETQ. Trimming took 4 bases from V and 2 from J; bases not matched to a gene: 5. The CDR3 has 15 residues. The CDR3 spells CASSLLAGNTDTQYF. For the CDR3, the DNA is TGCGCCAGCAGCCTTCTAGCGGGGAACACAGATACGCAGTATTTT.

At least ten counts were recorded for this clonotype. The J gene is TRBJ2-1, the V gene TRBV5-1, with TRBD2 matching 9 bases. Germline values: CDR1 SGHRS, CDR2 YFSETQ. Trimming removed 1 base from V and 6 bases from J; junction bases left unmatched: 2. This CDR3 has 14 amino acids. The CDR3 bases are TGCGCCAGCAGCTTGTGGCGGGAGGGCAATGAGCAGTTCTTC. Translating it yields CASSLWREGNEQFF.

Many counts were recorded for this clonotype. V gene TRBV2 combines with J gene TRBJ1-5, with 8 nucleotides matching TRBD1. The V gene end was trimmed by 6 bases and the J gene end by 6 bases; junction bases not matched to a gene: 7. Germline CDR1 and CDR2: SNHLY and FYNNEI. The length of the CDR3 is 14 residues. The CDR3: CASSGQGTRQPQHF. The CDR3 coding sequence is TGTGCCAGCAGCGGACAGGGTACTCGTCAGCCCCAGCATTTT.

This clonotype was counted only a few times. The chain employs TRBV6-1 and TRBJ2-2; D remains unclear. This CDR3 comprises 14 residues. The germline gives CDR1 MNHNS, CDR2 SASEGT. V was trimmed by 2 bases and J by 5 bases, leaving 9 bases between them. The CDR3 sequence is CASSELMGTGELFF. The CDR3 DNA is TGTGCCAGCAGTGAACTCATGGGGACCGGGGAGCTGTTTTTT.

This clonotype was seen at least ten times. This sequence joins TRBV15 and TRBJ2-1; unclear D gene. The V gene's germline CDR1 is LNHNV and CDR2 YYDKDF (reference sequence). V was pared by 0 bases and J by 3 bases, with 6 bases between. This CDR3 has 14 amino acids. For the CDR3, the DNA is TGTGCCACCAGCAGAGATGCTAGCTACAATGAGCAGTTCTTC. It is translated as CATSRDASYNEQFF.

This clonotype was found many times. The chain uses TRBV20-1 and TRBJ2-2; D gene ambiguous. The germline V gene encodes CDR1 DFQATT and CDR2 SNEGSKA (reference sequence). There are 13 residues in the CDR3. Trimming removed 3 bases at V and 4 bases at J, with 9 bases between. CDR3 region: CSASRRGTGELFF. CDR3 nucleotide sequence: TGCAGTGCTAGTCGTAGAGGCACCGGGGAGCTGTTTTTT.

The chain links TRBV7-8 to TRBJ2-7; D is ambiguous. CDR3 length: 14 residues. Trimming removed 0 bases at V and 3 bases at J, with 9 bases between. CDR1 and CDR2 from the germline V gene are SGHVS and FQNEAQ. The CDR3 sequence is CASSLAIQNYEQYF. CDR3 nucleotides: TGTGCCAGCAGCTTAGCAATACAGAACTACGAGCAGTACTTC.

This chain joins TRBV5-6 and TRBJ1-2; D gene ambiguous. Trimming took off 0 bases at V and 7 bases at J, with 13 bases between the two ends. CDR3 size: 14 residues. Per germline, CDR1 SGHDT and CDR2 YYEEEE. The CDR3 coding sequence is TGTGCCAGCAGCTTGGCCCGACGATCCGGTGGCTACACCTTC. This sequence encodes CASSLARRSGGYTF.

This clonotype was detected many times. Here the CDR3 reads CASSYSKWVSNQPQHF. The CDR3 bases are TGTGCCAGCAGTTACTCGAAATGGGTTTCCAATCAGCCCCAGCATTTT. The chain has TRBV6-2 or TRBV6-3 and TRBJ1-5; D call uncertain. Germline lookup yields CDR1 MNHEY and CDR2 SVGEGT. Deletions cut 0 bases from V and 3 bases from J, with 12 bases between. The CDR3 sequence is 16 residues long.

Regarding this clonotype: Given a much more abundant clone one base away, this may be a read error. V gene TRBV6-1 combines with J gene TRBJ1-2, with 10 bases that match TRBD1. The CDR3 contains 14 residues. V lost 6 bases to trimming and J lost 6 bases; unmatched junction nucleotides: 7. Germline values: CDR1 MNHNS, CDR2 SASEGT. The CDR3 DNA follows: TGTGCCAGCAGCACCCCGACAGGGGGCGATGGCTACACCTTC. It is translated as CASSTPTGGDGYTF.